This paragraph covers one T cell receptor beta chain sequence. What it binds is unknown. Other nucleotide sequences in the sample specify the same CDR3. This CDR3 has 16 amino acids. Germline V gene data show CDR1 as LNHDA and CDR2 as SQIVND (reference sequence). Between the trimmed V and J ends, which lost 5 bases and 1 base, there was a span of 15 bases. The protocol was immunoSEQ multiplex PCR, while the TCRdb copy is restricted to in-frame clones and leaves out a portion. The table includes about 150,000 clones, approximately 91% detected once. The sample is drawn from a study of graft-versus-host responses after intestinal transplantation. Findings and caveats of the study: Recipient marrow held GvH clones, some first seen in ileum or blood.

Specimen: unstimulated CD4+ T cells sorted from spleen or lymph node cells, collected before intestinal transplant. This clonotype originated in a human donor who received an intestinal transplant. The chain links TRBV19 to TRBJ1-5, with D maybe TRBD1 (6 bases). For the CDR3, the DNA is TGTGCCAGTAGTCGGAAAACAGGGCAGAGCAATCAGCCCCAGCATTTT. This encodes CASSRKTGQSNQPQHF.